The next 19 T cell receptor beta chains were all read from a single sample in a study of T cell responses to AZD1222 COVID-19 vaccine. The protocol was immunoSEQ multiplex PCR, while the TCRdb copy is restricted to in-frame clones and leaves out a portion. The table includes 100,000 to 150,000 clones, about 89% detected once. Sequencing was performed on peripheral blood, taken on day 0 of MenACWY control vaccination. The receptors derive from an adult in good health.

The gene calls are TRBV6-4 and TRBJ2-1; D is possibly TRBD2 (7 bases). Germline assignment: CDR1 MRHNA and CDR2 SNTAGT. The CDR3 runs 17 residues. V lost 0 bases, J lost 2 bases, and 14 bases lay in between. CDR3 protein: CASSDSGGSGPYNEQFF. CDR3 DNA sequence: TGTGCCAGCAGTGACTCAGGGGGTAGCGGGCCCTACAATGAGCAGTTCTTC.

The chain recombines TRBV6-1 with TRBJ1-2; D remains ambiguous. Germline lookup yields CDR1 MNHNS and CDR2 SASEGT. CDR3 length: 14 residues. The V end was cut by 2 bases, the J end by 5 bases, with 12 bases between. CDR3 sequence: CASSETQWGYGYTF. CDR3 nucleotides: TGTGCCAGCAGTGAAACCCAGTGGGGATATGGCTACACCTTC.

This clone was counted a few times. The chain carries TRBV3-1 (or the pseudogene TRBV3-2) and TRBJ2-1, with unresolved D. V was pared by 1 base and J by 5 bases, with 9 bases between. The CDR3 consists of 14 residues. From germline, CDR1 is LGHDT and CDR2 YNNKEL (reference sequence). CDR3 coding DNA: TGTGCCAGCAGCCAAGCGGCGTCAAACAATGAGCAGTTCTTC. Protein: CASSQAASNNEQFF.

The chain links TRBV7-6 to TRBJ2-7, with D perhaps TRBD2 (7 bases). CDR3 length: 17 amino acids. Between the trimmed V and J ends, which lost 1 base and 2 bases, there was a span of 18 bases. Per the germline V gene, CDR1 is SGHVS and CDR2 is FNYEAQ. CDR3 sequence reads: CASSLESGDKRTYEQYF. The CDR3 nucleotides read TGTGCCAGCAGCTTAGAGAGCGGGGACAAAAGAACCTACGAGCAGTACTTC.

J is TRBJ2-1 and V is TRBV5-6; D is perhaps TRBD1 (6 bases). Germline CDR1 SGHDT, CDR2 YYEEEE. The CDR3 is 13 residues long. Trimming left V 2 bases short and J 6 bases short, with 9 bases between. CDR3 nucleotide sequence: TGTGCCAGCAGCTTAGGGACACTCAATGAGCAGTTCTTC. Translating gives CASSLGTLNEQFF.

This chain connects TRBV30 to TRBJ2-7; 11 positions match TRBD2. This CDR3 spans 13 amino acids. Unmatched junction bases numbered 8, after V lost 7 bases and J lost 6 bases. CDR1 GTSNPN and CDR2 SVGIG come from the germline V gene (reference sequence). The CDR3 bases are TGTGCCTACGGACGTAGCGGGGGGGGCGAGCAGTACTTC. Translation gives CAYGRSGGGEQYF.

CDR3 nucleotide sequence: TGTGCCAGCAGCGTATCTAGCGGGAGTAGGTCCGTCGGCAATGAGCAGTTCTTC. Protein: CASSVSSGSRSVGNEQFF. The V call is TRBV9, the J call TRBJ2-1; 10 nucleotides match TRBD2. CDR3 length equals 18 residues. Germline lookup yields CDR1 SGDLS and CDR2 YYNGEE. The V gene end was trimmed by 1 base and the J gene end by 6 bases; junction bases not matched to a gene: 13.

The rearrangement joins TRBV7-9 to TRBJ2-7, with 7 nucleotides matching TRBD1. The length of the CDR3 is 13 residues. With V trimmed by 5 bases and J by 2 bases, 3 bases remained unmatched. Per germline, CDR1 SEHNR and CDR2 FQNEAQ (reference sequence). The CDR3 DNA sequence: TGTGCCAGCAGCACGGGACAGACCTACGAGCAGTACTTC. This gives the protein CASSTGQTYEQYF.

The J gene is TRBJ2-1, the V gene TRBV30; 8 bases agree with TRBD2. Germline values: CDR1 GTSNPN, CDR2 SVGIG (reference sequence). CDR3 size: 14 residues. The ends lost 5 bases at V and 9 bases at J; junction bases unmatched: 12. CDR3 residues: CAWLKRDREGEQFF. The CDR3 nucleotides read TGTGCCTGGCTTAAGCGGGACCGGGAGGGTGAGCAGTTCTTC. The full variable domain, completed using reference TRBV30 and TRBJ2-1, is SQTIHQWPATLVQPVGSPLSLECTVEGTSNPNLYWYRQAAGRGLQLLFYSVGIGQISSEVPQNLSASRPQDRQFILSSKKLLLSDSGFYLCAWLKRDREGEQFFGPGTRLTVL.

V usage is TRBV25-1 and J usage is TRBJ2-1; 8 nucleotides line up with TRBD2. This CDR3 has 14 residues. Germline V CDR1 and CDR2: MGHDK, SYGVNS. V shed 3 bases and J 9 bases; nucleotides not matched to a gene: 7. The CDR3 sequence is CASSETGRGGEQFF. The CDR3 bases are TGTGCCAGCAGTGAGACCGGTCGGGGGGGTGAGCAGTTCTTC.

The V gene is TRBV7-2, the J gene TRBJ2-1; 11 nucleotides agree with TRBD2. The CDR3 is 16 residues long. Per the germline V gene, CDR1 is SGHTA and CDR2 is FQGNSA. After removal of 3 bases from V and 7 bases from J, the junction contained 8 bases not matched to a gene. CDR3 region: CASSLSSGRLGNEQFF. CDR3 nucleotide sequence: TGTGCCAGCAGCTTGTCTAGCGGGAGGCTGGGGAATGAGCAGTTCTTC. The full variable domain, rest sourced from reference TRBV7-2 and TRBJ2-1, is GAGVSQSPSNKVTEKGKDVELRCDPISGHTALYWYRQSLGQGLEFLIYFQGNSAPDKSGLPSDRFSAERTGGSVSTLTIQRTQQEDSAVYLCASSLSSGRLGNEQFFGPGTRLTVL.

The genes are TRBV10-2 and TRBJ1-1; 8 bases are a match to TRBD1. CDR1 WSHSY and CDR2 SAAADI come from the germline V gene. V was pared by 7 bases and J by 5 bases, with 12 bases of the junction left unmatched. The CDR3 loop spans 15 amino acids. CDR3 protein: CASTSTDRVETEAFF. CDR3 DNA sequence: TGCGCCAGCACCTCTACGGACAGGGTAGAAACTGAAGCTTTCTTT.

The V and J genes are TRBV2 and TRBJ1-1; D ambiguous. Germline CDR1 reads SNHLY; CDR2 reads FYNNEI. The CDR3 totals 11 residues. The V end was cut by 9 bases, the J end by 6 bases, with 11 bases between. CDR3 in amino acids: CARAGIAEAFF. CDR3 in DNA: TGTGCCAGGGCGGGAATCGCTGAAGCTTTCTTT.

The chain recombines TRBV11-3 with TRBJ1-1; 8 bases match TRBD1. The length of the CDR3 is 15 residues. Trimming cost V 5 bases and J 5 bases; bases outside gene matches: 10. Germline V CDR1 and CDR2: SGHNT, YENEEA. Here the CDR3 DNA reads TGTGCCAGCAGCCCCAGGACAGGGCCCAAGACTGAAGCTTTCTTT. Translated: CASSPRTGPKTEAFF.

The rearrangement uses TRBV7-2 and TRBJ2-1, with 11 positions matching TRBD2. The CDR3 is made up of 17 amino acids. Germline CDR1 and CDR2: SGHTA and FQGNSA. Trimming removed 1 base from V and 4 bases from J; junction bases left unmatched: 6. The CDR3: CASSLGVLAGGYNEQFF. CDR3 nucleotide sequence: TGTGCCAGCAGCTTAGGGGTCCTAGCGGGAGGTTACAATGAGCAGTTCTTC.

The chain joins TRBV25-1 to TRBJ2-2; D is possibly TRBD1 or TRBD2 (5 bases each). Germline V gene lookup returns CDR1 MGHDK and CDR2 SYGVNS. Trimming shortened V by 4 bases and J by 2 bases, and 17 bases separated the two germline ends. The CDR3 covers 17 residues. This CDR3 reads CASSGYSGTSNTGELFF. The CDR3 bases are TGTGCCAGCAGTGGGTACTCCGGGACCAGTAACACCGGGGAGCTGTTTTTT.

The chain has TRBV4-3 and TRBJ1-1; 8 bases agree with TRBD1. V trimming: 0 bases; J trimming: 0 bases; junction bases outside the gene matches: 6. The CDR3 runs to 17 residues. CDR1 is LGHNA and CDR2 is YSLEER in the germline V gene. The CDR3 nucleotides are TGCGCCAGCAGCCAAGATGTCGGGACAGGAGTGAACACTGAAGCTTTCTTT. It codes for CASSQDVGTGVNTEAFF.

The chain links TRBV7-9 to TRBJ1-5, with no clear D. V lost 3 bases and J 6 bases, leaving 9 bases between the germline ends. The CDR3 is 13 amino acids. Per germline, CDR1 SEHNR and CDR2 FQNEAQ (reference sequence). CDR3 protein: CASSLSGLQPQHF. CDR3 bases: TGTGCCAGCAGCTTGAGCGGTCTTCAGCCCCAGCATTTT. The variable domain in full, with the rest retrieved from reference TRBV7-9 and TRBJ1-5, is DTGVSQNPRHKITKRGQNVTFRCDPISEHNRLYWYRQTLGQGPEFLTYFQNEAQLEKSRLLSDRFSAERPKGSFSTLEIQRTEQGDSAMYLCASSLSGLQPQHFGDGTRLSIL.

The rearrangement joins TRBV6-9 to TRBJ2-7; D remains unclear. The V end was cut by 0 bases, the J end by 2 bases, with 14 bases between. Germline values: CDR1 MNHGY, CDR2 SVAAGI. This CDR3 has 16 residues. The chain's CDR3 is CASSYSSGLVTYEQYF. Written as DNA, the CDR3 is TGTGCCAGCAGTTATTCGTCCGGTTTGGTAACCTACGAGCAGTACTTC.